This TCR beta chain appears in the sequencing data of a study of blood T cells in healthy people across ages (dated by TCRdb to 2014 to 2015). The study in broad terms: In model experiments, template switching captured roughly one uniquely barcoded TCR beta cDNA molecule for every two T cells. Using the same blood draw, the study looked at two additional independent replicas of 1 million unique cDNA reads for two donors, one aged 18 to 30 and the other aged 80 or older. The donors were split into four age groups: young (average roughly 15 years), middle-aged (39), aged (more than 55) and long-lived (about 74). To track age-related changes in TCR beta repertoire diversity, the study relied on deep sequencing normalized with unique cDNA molecular identifiers. Donors of different ages were randomly distributed across sequencing lanes to avoid experimental bias.

With respect to this clonotype: This receptor's antigen is unknown. Nothing much larger sits one base from this clone, and base qualities are not available.

Libraries were prepared through 5' RACE. The second PCR ran for about 6 to 12 cycles and used a J-beta primer mix along with a sample-barcoded 5' primer. A template-switch 5' adaptor carrying 12 random nucleotides introduced a unique molecular identifier onto each TCR beta cDNA molecule. At least 2.5 million CDR3-containing paired-end reads were obtained from each sample. All of the RNA was converted into first-strand cDNA using the Mint cDNA synthesis kit, with a TRBC-specific oligonucleotide serving as the primer. Following uracil-DNA glycosylase treatment, all cDNA underwent a first 18-cycle PCR with the universal primers M1SS and BC2_uni_R. The paper's data handling went like this. Each sample was normalized by randomly selecting 1 million high-quality reads, each carrying a distinct molecular identifier. Reads with shared molecular identifiers were discarded instead of being binned into consensus sequences. MiTCR, with a Q25 quality threshold and the strictest error-elimination algorithm, was used for CDR3 identification, clonotype clustering and error correction. A nonparametric unseen species model with Euler transformation was used to estimate a lower bound on total TCR beta diversity. TCRdb took the public reads, trimmed them with fastp at Q25, ran MiXCR for clone calling and kept in-frame beta chains. Merged by CDR3 protein, the rows form single entries marked with the most common genes and DNA. The V and J calls were not made by the authors but by TCRdb's processing. The sample contains 1.5 million to 2 million distinct CDR3 sequences, roughly 43% of them found a single time. The ten largest clones add up to under 25% of the sample.

Per the germline V gene, MDHEN is the CDR1 and SYDVKM is the CDR2. The CDR3 spans 16 residues, from the cysteine through the phenylalanine. The CDR3 DNA has 48 bases and is translated from base 1. For this chain, trimming is 5 bases at the V end and 6 bases at the J end, and the number of junction bases without a gene match is 12. Donors were 30 to 45 systemically healthy Caucasian individuals from Russia aged 6 to 90 years. Each donor gave roughly 9 milliliters of peripheral blood, drawn into EDTA-treated Vacutainer tubes. Ficoll-Paque density-gradient centrifugation was used to isolate PBMCs, with at least 6.5 million per sample. Total RNA was extracted from PBMCs with Trizol reagent, with at least 5 micrograms obtained per sample. For every donor, flow cytometry on a PBMC aliquot measured the percentage of naive CD45RAhigh/CD27high T cells. What the study reported, not specific to this receptor: The long-lived group showed more naive CD4+ T cells, fewer expanded clones and increased TCR diversity than the aged group, suggesting age selection. As age increased, observed TCR beta diversity per million T cells dropped in a roughly linear way, and a significant reduction was already evident by age about 40. Estimates of total diversity based on one million sequenced T cells were regarded as lower bounds and as underestimates. Bulk unsorted PBMC profiling prevented conclusive comparison of naive and antigen-experienced compartments. Observed TCR beta diversity correlated strongly with the percentage of naive T cells measured by flow cytometry. Because the CMV infection status of the donors was unknown, age-related changes in expanded clonotypes may potentially have been confounded.

This TCR derives from a human donor in good health. The sample was blood. Rearrangement joined TRBV28 to TRBJ2-1, with TRBD1 identical over 8 junction bases. The CDR3 reads CASSAPTGGTTNEQFF. The DNA sequence is TGTGCCAGCAGTGCCCCTACAGGGGGGACGACCAATGAGCAGTTCTTC.